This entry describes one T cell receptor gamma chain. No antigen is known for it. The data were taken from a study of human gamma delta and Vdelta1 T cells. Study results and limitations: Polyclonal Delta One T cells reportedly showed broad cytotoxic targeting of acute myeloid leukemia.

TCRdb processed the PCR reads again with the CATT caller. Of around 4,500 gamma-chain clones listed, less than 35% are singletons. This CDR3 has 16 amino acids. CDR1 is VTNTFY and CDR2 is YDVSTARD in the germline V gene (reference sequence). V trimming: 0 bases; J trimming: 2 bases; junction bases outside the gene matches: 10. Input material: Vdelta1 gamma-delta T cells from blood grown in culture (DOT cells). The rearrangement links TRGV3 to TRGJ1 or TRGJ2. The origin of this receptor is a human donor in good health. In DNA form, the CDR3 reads TGTGCCACCTGGGACAGGCTGACGGGCGATTATTATAAGAAACTCTTT. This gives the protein CATWDRLTGDYYKKLF.